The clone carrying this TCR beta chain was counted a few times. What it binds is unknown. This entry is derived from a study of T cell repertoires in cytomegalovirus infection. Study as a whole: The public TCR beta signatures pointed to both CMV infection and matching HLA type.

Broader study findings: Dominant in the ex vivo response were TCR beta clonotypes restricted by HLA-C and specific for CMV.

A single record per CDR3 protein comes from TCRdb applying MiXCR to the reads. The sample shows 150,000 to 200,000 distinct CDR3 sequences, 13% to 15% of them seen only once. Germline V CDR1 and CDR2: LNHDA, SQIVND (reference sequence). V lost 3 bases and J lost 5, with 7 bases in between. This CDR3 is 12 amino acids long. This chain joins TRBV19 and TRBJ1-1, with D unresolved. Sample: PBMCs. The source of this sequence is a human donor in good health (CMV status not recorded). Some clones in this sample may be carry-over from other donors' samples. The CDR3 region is CASSIPETEAFF. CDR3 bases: TGTGCCAGTAGTATCCCGGAGACTGAAGCTTTCTTT.